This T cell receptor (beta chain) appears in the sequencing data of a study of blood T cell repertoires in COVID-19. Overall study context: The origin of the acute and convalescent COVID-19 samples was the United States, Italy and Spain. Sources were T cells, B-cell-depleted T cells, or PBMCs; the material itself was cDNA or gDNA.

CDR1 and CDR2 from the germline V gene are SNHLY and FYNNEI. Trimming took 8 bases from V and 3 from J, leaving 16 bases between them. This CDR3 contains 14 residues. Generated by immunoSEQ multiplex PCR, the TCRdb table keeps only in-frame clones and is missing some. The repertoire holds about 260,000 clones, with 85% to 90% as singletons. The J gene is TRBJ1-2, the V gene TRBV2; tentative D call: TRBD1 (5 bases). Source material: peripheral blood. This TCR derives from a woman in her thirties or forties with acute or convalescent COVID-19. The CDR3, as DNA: TGTGCCAGCGGGCTCCCAGGGATCTACTATGGCTACACCTTC. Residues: CASGLPGIYYGYTF. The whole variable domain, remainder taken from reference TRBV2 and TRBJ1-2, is EPEVTQTPSHQVTQMGQEVILRCVPISNHLYFYWYRQILGQKVEFLVSFYNNEISEKSEIFDDQFSVERPDGSNFTLKIRSTKLEDSAMYFCASGLPGIYYGYTFGSGTRLTVV.